Following are 28 T cell receptor beta chains from one sample sequenced in a study of blood T cell repertoires in COVID-19. Profiling relied on immunoSEQ multiplex PCR, and the TCRdb table lists in-frame clones only, not all of them. The sample records 150,000 to 200,000 clones, roughly 80% being singletons. The sequenced sample was PBMCs or T cells enriched from blood (not recorded which). These receptors came from a man aged 45 to 65 who had recovered from COVID-19.

The J gene is TRBJ2-2, the V gene TRBV5-1; 7 bases are a match to TRBD2. Trimming took 5 bases from V and 2 from J; bases not matched to a gene: 6. The CDR3 contains 15 residues. Germline lookup yields CDR1 SGHRS and CDR2 YFSETQ. CDR3 in DNA: TGCGCCAGCAGTCCAGGACTAGGCAACACCGGGGAGCTGTTTTTT. Its translation is CASSPGLGNTGELFF.

In its sample, this clone was seen a few times. The V and J genes are TRBV7-2 and TRBJ2-3; 8 bases align to TRBD1. J gave up 4 bases and V 4 bases, and 7 bases lay outside the gene matches. CDR1 is SGHTA, CDR2 FQGNSA, per germline. The CDR3 is made up of 15 amino acids. The CDR3 sequence: CASSSFPRGPDTQYF. CDR3 DNA sequence: TGTGCCAGCAGCTCGTTCCCCAGGGGGCCAGATACGCAGTATTTT. The full variable domain, in which reference TRBV7-2 and TRBJ2-3 provide the parts outside the CDR3, is GAGVSQSPSNKVTEKGKDVELRCDPISGHTALYWYRQSLGQGLEFLIYFQGNSAPDKSGLPSDRFSAERTGGSVSTLTIQRTQQEDSAVYLCASSSFPRGPDTQYFGPGTRLTVL.

The chain recombines TRBV28 with TRBJ1-5, with a possible D match to TRBD1 (5 bases). V lost 5 bases, J lost 3 bases, and 11 bases lay in between. The CDR3 consists of 14 residues. Germline CDR1 MDHEN, CDR2 SYDVKM. The CDR3 here is CASSPGGDNQPQHF. In nucleotides, the CDR3 is TGTGCCAGCAGTCCGGGGGGGGACAATCAGCCCCAGCATTTT.

This clone was seen a few times. The CDR3 reads CASSLAGAGYEQYF. CDR3 DNA: TGTGCCAGCTCACTAGCGGGCGCAGGCTACGAGCAGTACTTC. The chain is built from TRBV18 and TRBJ2-7; TRBD2 matches at 7 bases. With 4 bases clipped from V and 3 bases from J, the junction kept 6 bases outside the gene matches. Germline V gene lookup returns CDR1 KGHSH and CDR2 LQKENI. The CDR3 is made up of 14 amino acids.

The V call is TRBV7-2, the J call TRBJ2-1; the match to TRBD2 covers 9 bases. The V and J ends lost 5 bases and 2 bases, in that order; junction bases with no gene match: 7. From germline, CDR1 is SGHTA and CDR2 FQGNSA. The CDR3 has 16 amino acids. CDR3 amino acids: CASSTIAGVAYNEQFF. In DNA form, the CDR3 reads TGTGCCAGCAGCACCATAGCGGGAGTGGCCTACAATGAGCAGTTCTTC.

This rearrangement joins TRBV9 to TRBJ1-6; D might be TRBD1 (5 bases). V shed 3 bases and J shed 3 bases, with 13 bases lying between them. The CDR3 contains 16 residues. Per germline, CDR1 SGDLS and CDR2 YYNGEE. CDR3 in amino acids: CASSARADYYNSPLHF. The CDR3 coding sequence is TGTGCCAGCAGCGCCAGGGCGGATTACTATAATTCACCCCTCCACTTT.

This clone showed up just once. In DNA form, the CDR3 reads TGTGCCAGCAGTTTATGGGGGACAGGCCAAGAGACCCAGTACTTC. Protein product: CASSLWGTGQETQYF. This chain links TRBV28 with TRBJ2-5, with 8 bases matching TRBD1. V dropped 0 bases and J dropped 1; count of bases not matched to a gene: 1. Per germline, CDR1 MDHEN and CDR2 SYDVKM. CDR3 length equals 15 residues.

This chain joins TRBV7-8 and TRBJ1-1, with TRBD1 as a possible D gene (5 bases). The ends were cut back, 2 bases at V and 9 bases at J, with 22 bases in the middle. Looked up from germline, CDR1 is SGHVS and CDR2 is FQNEAQ. This CDR3 region has 16 residues. Here the CDR3 DNA reads TGTGCCAGCAGCTTATTAATCGGGACTGTAGTTGAAAAAGCTTTCTTT. Translated: CASSLLIGTVVEKAFF.

The chain has TRBV5-5 and TRBJ1-1; 8 nucleotides line up with TRBD1. The CDR3 is 16 residues long. Germline CDR1 and CDR2: SGHKS and YYEKEE (reference sequence). The junction had 11 bases not matched to a gene; V was cut back by 4 bases and J by 3 bases. In DNA, the CDR3 is TGTGCCAGCAGCCCCTGGACACAGGGGGATCACACTGAAGCTTTCTTT. Amino acids: CASSPWTQGDHTEAFF.

The chain links TRBV10-3 to TRBJ1-2; D is ambiguous. CDR1 and CDR2 (germline): ENHRY, SYGVKD. V was cut by 11 bases and J by 8 bases, with 21 bases left in between. This CDR3 comprises 13 residues. The CDR3, as DNA: TGTGCCCGGAAAGCCGGGGAGGGCTACGGCTACACCTTC. It encodes CARKAGEGYGYTF.

A word on this clone: Mismatch with germline at one junction end may stem from a read error. The rearrangement uses TRBV7-7 and TRBJ2-7; the D gene is possibly TRBD2 (5 bases). CDR3 size: 17 residues. Germline V gene lookup returns CDR1 SSHAT and CDR2 FNYEAQ (reference sequence). The CDR3 loop reads CASSLARRFRIPYEQYF. The CDR3 DNA reads TGTGCTAGCAGCTTAGCGCGACGGTTCAGGATTCCCTACGAGCAGTACTTC.

In this sample, this clone turned up once. The chain has TRBV3-1 (or the pseudogene TRBV3-2) and TRBJ1-2; 8 bases match TRBD1. This CDR3 contains 12 residues. After removal of 2 bases from V and 9 bases from J, the junction contained 2 bases not matched to a gene. Germline V gene lookup returns CDR1 LGHDT and CDR2 YNNKEL (reference sequence). As DNA, the CDR3 is TGTGCCAGCAGCCAAAGGGACAGGAGCTACACCTTC. Translation gives CASSQRDRSYTF.

V is TRBV21-1 and J is TRBJ1-1; TRBD1 reflects the table's D call only, with no check against the DNA. TRBV21-1 is noted as a pseudogene. CDR3 length: 17 amino acids. The chain's CDR3 is CASTKRGWAARDTEAFF. CDR3 DNA: TGTGCCAGCACCAAAAGGGGTTGGGCAGCTCGGGACACTGAAGCTTTCTTT.

This clone was detected only a few times. The J gene is TRBJ1-2, the V gene TRBV21-1; TRBD1, as called in the table, went unchecked against the DNA. TRBV21-1 is shown as a pseudogene. The CDR3 is 15 residues long. CDR3 DNA: TGTGCCAGCAGCTTAGGGACAGGCCCAAGAAGCGGCTACACCTTC. It encodes CASSLGTGPRSGYTF.

V gene TRBV28 combines with J gene TRBJ2-3; 9 bases are a match to TRBD2. CDR1 is MDHEN and CDR2 is SYDVKM in the germline V gene. This CDR3 contains 15 residues. J lost 4 bases, V lost 5 bases, and 7 bases had no gene match. The CDR3 nucleotides are TGTGCCAGCAGTCTAGCGGGGCCTCGAGCAGATACGCAGTATTTT. Its protein is CASSLAGPRADTQYF.

V usage is TRBV7-6 and J usage is TRBJ1-6; the D is unclear. This CDR3 spans 14 amino acids. V lost 5 bases to trimming and J lost 9 bases, with 14 bases between them. In germline, CDR1 is SGHVS, CDR2 FNYEAQ. This CDR3 is CASSPSGKPSPLHF. The CDR3, as DNA: TGTGCCAGCAGCCCCTCGGGGAAGCCTTCACCCCTCCACTTT. Looking up the rest from reference TRBV7-6 and TRBJ1-6 gives the full variable domain: GAGVSQSPRYKVTKRGQDVALRCDPISGHVSLYWYRQALGQGPEFLTYFNYEAQQDKSGLPNDRFSAERPEGSISTLTIQRTEQRDSAMYRCASSPSGKPSPLHFGNGTRLTVT.

The chain couples TRBV4-1 to TRBJ2-7; possible D gene TRBD2, 6 bases. CDR1 and CDR2 from the germline V gene are MGHRA and YSYEKL. This CDR3 comprises 15 residues. Trimming shortened V by 3 bases and J by 4 bases, and 16 bases separated the two germline ends. The DNA for the CDR3 is TGCGCCAGCAGCCATGTCCAGGGACTGGTTTACGAGCAGTACTTC. Protein sequence: CASSHVQGLVYEQYF.

This chain uses TRBV28 with TRBJ1-1; D may be TRBD1 (5 bases). V lost 7 bases and J lost 4, with 16 bases in between. Germline V CDR1 and CDR2: MDHEN, SYDVKM. The CDR3 covers 14 residues. CDR3 protein: CASTPGRVSTEAFF. The DNA of the CDR3 is TGTGCCAGCACCCCCGGCAGGGTGTCCACTGAAGCTTTCTTT.

The rearrangement links TRBV15 to TRBJ2-3; tentatively, D is TRBD2 (6 bases). The CDR3 length is 13 residues. The germline V gene has CDR1 LNHNV and CDR2 YYDKDF (reference sequence). Trimming took 5 bases from V and 4 from J, leaving 10 bases between them. The CDR3 reads CATSLTGADTQYF. DNA of the CDR3: TGTGCCACCAGCTTAACGGGAGCAGATACGCAGTATTTT.

The chain employs TRBV20-1 and TRBJ1-6; 10 bases are shared with TRBD1. The CDR3 consists of 14 residues. Germline assignment: CDR1 DFQATT and CDR2 SNEGSKA (reference sequence). Trimming at V came to 3 bases and at J to 9 bases, leaving 5 bases not matched to a gene. CDR3 in amino acids: CSASFGTGASPLHF. The CDR3 nucleotides read TGCAGTGCTAGTTTCGGGACAGGGGCTTCACCCCTCCACTTT.

Only one count was recorded for this clone. The chain uses TRBV19 and TRBJ2-7; 10 bases match TRBD1. The length of the CDR3 is 13 residues. The germline V gene has CDR1 LNHDA and CDR2 SQIVND (reference sequence). The ends lost 6 bases at V and 3 bases at J; junction bases unmatched: 2. The DNA of the CDR3 is TGTGCCAGTAGCCGGGACAGGGGCTACGAGCAGTACTTC. Translated, it gives CASSRDRGYEQYF.

This sequence joins TRBV19 and TRBJ1-5, with 8 bases aligning to TRBD1. Germline trimming cut 5 bases from V and 0 bases from J; bases unmatched to any gene: 6. Germline CDR1 LNHDA, CDR2 SQIVND (reference sequence). The CDR3 extends over 16 amino acids. For the CDR3, the DNA is TGTGCCAGTAGTGGGACAGGCCAAATTAGCAATCAGCCCCAGCATTTT. Translating it yields CASSGTGQISNQPQHF.

The V gene is TRBV29-1, the J gene TRBJ1-1; the D gene is possibly TRBD1 (5 bases). The CDR3 length is 13 residues. The V end lost 5 bases, the J end lost 4 bases, and 14 bases lay between the germline ends. Germline CDR1 and CDR2: SQVTM and ANQGSEA. The CDR3 loop is CSVSSGRTTEAFF. The CDR3 DNA reads TGCAGCGTTTCTTCAGGGCGAACCACTGAAGCTTTCTTT.

The chain has TRBV9 and TRBJ2-1; TRBD1 agrees at 8 bases. The CDR3 loop spans 13 amino acids. V shed 2 bases and J 9 bases; nucleotides not matched to a gene: 4. The germline V gene encodes CDR1 SGDLS and CDR2 YYNGEE. CDR3 sequence reads: CASSVQGAGEQFF. CDR3 nucleotide sequence: TGTGCCAGCAGCGTCCAGGGGGCAGGTGAGCAGTTCTTC.

The V gene is TRBV30, the J gene TRBJ1-2; the D gene is possibly TRBD1 (5 bases). Trimming left V 5 bases short and J 8 bases short, with 15 bases between. Looked up from germline, CDR1 is GTSNPN and CDR2 is SVGIG (reference sequence). CDR3 length: 12 amino acids. CDR3 sequence (DNA): TGTGCCTGGTCCGGGACGGGGGGAGGCTACACCTTC. Residues: CAWSGTGGGYTF.

The CDR3 DNA reads TGTGCCAGCAGAAACGGACTAGCGGGTTCCGAGCAGTACTTC. This encodes CASRNGLAGSEQYF. The rearrangement joins TRBV14 to TRBJ2-7; 11 bases are a match to TRBD2. Germline-derived CDR1 and CDR2 are SGHDN and FVKESK. The length of the CDR3 is 14 residues. Trimming cost V 6 bases and J 6 bases; bases outside gene matches: 7.

The rearrangement uses TRBV9 and TRBJ2-2; TRBD1 matches at 7 bases. The CDR3 spans 16 residues. Germline CDR1 is SGDLS and CDR2 is YYNGEE. J lost 3 bases, V lost 0 bases, and 5 bases had no gene match. CDR3 bases: TGTGCCAGCAGCGTAGAAGTACAGGGGTACACCGGGGAGCTGTTTTTT. It codes for CASSVEVQGYTGELFF.

V and J are TRBV28 and TRBJ2-7, with D uncertain. Germline V gene sequence: CDR1 MDHEN, CDR2 SYDVKM. Trimming removed 0 bases at V and 0 bases at J, with 6 bases between. This CDR3 contains 14 residues. The CDR3 is CASSLWPSSYEQYF. CDR3 DNA sequence: TGTGCCAGCAGTTTATGGCCTAGCTCCTACGAGCAGTACTTC.